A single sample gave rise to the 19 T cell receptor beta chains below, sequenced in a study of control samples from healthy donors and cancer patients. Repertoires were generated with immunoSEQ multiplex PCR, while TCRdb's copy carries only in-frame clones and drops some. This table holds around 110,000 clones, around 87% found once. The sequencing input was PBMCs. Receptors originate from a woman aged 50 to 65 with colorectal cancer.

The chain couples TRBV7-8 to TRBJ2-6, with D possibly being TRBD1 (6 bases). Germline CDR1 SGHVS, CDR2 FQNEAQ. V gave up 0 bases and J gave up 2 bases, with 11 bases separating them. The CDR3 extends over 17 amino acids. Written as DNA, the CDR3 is TGTGCCAGCAGCTTAGCTAGGACAGTTGCTGGGGCCAACGTCCTGACTTTC. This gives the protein CASSLARTVAGANVLTF.

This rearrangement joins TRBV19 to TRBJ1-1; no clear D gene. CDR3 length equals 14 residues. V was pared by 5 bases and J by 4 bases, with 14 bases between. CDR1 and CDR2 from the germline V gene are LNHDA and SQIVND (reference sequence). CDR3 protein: CASSSQAGGTEAFF. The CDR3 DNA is TGTGCCAGTAGTTCCCAGGCCGGCGGCACTGAAGCTTTCTTT.

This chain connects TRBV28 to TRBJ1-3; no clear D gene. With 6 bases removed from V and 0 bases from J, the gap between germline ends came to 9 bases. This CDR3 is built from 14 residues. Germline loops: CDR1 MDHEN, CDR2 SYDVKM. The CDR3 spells CASSASPSGNTIYF. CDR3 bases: TGTGCCAGCAGCGCGTCGCCCTCTGGAAACACCATATATTTT.

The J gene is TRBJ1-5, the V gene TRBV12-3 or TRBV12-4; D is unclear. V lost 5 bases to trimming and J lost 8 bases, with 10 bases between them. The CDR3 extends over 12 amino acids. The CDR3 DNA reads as TGTGCCAGCAGTACGAGAATCAAGCCCCAGCATTTT. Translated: CASSTRIKPQHF.

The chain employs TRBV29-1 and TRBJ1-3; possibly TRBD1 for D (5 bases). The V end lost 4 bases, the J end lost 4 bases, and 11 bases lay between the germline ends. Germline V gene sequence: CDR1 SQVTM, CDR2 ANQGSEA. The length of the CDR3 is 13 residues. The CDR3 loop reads CSVGGARGNTIYF. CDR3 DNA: TGCAGCGTTGGGGGCGCGCGAGGAAACACCATATATTTT. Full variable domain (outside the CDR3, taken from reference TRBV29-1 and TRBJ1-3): SAVISQKPSRDICQRGTSLTIQCQVDSQVTMMFWYRQQPGQSLTLIATANQGSEATYESGFVIDKFPISRPNLTFSTLTVSNMSPEDSSIYLCSVGGARGNTIYFGEGSWLTVV.

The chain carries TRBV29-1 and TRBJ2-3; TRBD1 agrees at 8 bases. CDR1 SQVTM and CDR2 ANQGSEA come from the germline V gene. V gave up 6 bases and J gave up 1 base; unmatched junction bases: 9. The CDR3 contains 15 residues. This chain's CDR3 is CSVPSGGLGTDTQYF. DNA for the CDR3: TGCAGCGTACCCTCAGGGGGCCTAGGCACAGATACGCAGTATTTT.

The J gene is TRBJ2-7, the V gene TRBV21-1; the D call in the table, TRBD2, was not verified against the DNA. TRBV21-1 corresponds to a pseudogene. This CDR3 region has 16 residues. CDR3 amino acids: CASSKGLLTTTYEQYF. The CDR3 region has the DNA TGTGCCAGCAGCAAAGGACTGTTAACCACGACCTACGAGCAGTACTTC.

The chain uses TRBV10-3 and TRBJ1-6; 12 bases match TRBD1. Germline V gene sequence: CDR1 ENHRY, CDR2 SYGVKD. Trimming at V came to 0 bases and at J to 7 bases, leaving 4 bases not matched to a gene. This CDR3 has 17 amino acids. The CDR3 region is CAISESGTGGLNSPLHF. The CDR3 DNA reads TGTGCCATCAGTGAGTCCGGGACAGGGGGCCTGAATTCACCCCTCCACTTT.

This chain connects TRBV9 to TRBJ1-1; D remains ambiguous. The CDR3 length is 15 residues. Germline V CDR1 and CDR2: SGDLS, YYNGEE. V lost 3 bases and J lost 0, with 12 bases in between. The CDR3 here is CASSDPSSLNTEAFF. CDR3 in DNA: TGTGCCAGCAGCGACCCCTCCTCCTTGAACACTGAAGCTTTCTTT.

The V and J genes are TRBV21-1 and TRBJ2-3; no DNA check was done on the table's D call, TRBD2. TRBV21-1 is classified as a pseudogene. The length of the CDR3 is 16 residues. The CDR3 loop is CASSKGQRGGTDTQYF. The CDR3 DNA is TGTGCCAGCAGCAAAGGACAGCGGGGGGGAACAGATACGCAGTATTTT.

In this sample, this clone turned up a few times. In DNA form, the CDR3 reads TGTGCCAGCATGTCGAGCGGGGGCCAGCCCCAGCATTTT. This codes for CASMSSGGQPQHF. The rearrangement uses TRBV6-5 and TRBJ1-5; maybe TRBD1 (6 bases). Germline V CDR1 and CDR2: MNHEY, SVGAGI. The CDR3 consists of 13 residues. The V end lost 7 bases, the J end lost 7 bases, and 14 bases lay between the germline ends.

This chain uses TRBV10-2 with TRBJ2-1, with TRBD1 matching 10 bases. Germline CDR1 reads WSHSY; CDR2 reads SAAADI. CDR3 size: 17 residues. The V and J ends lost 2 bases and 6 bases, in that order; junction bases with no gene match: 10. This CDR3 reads CASSERTGTGDFNEQFF. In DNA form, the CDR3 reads TGCGCCAGCAGTGAGAGAACCGGGACAGGGGACTTCAATGAGCAGTTCTTC.

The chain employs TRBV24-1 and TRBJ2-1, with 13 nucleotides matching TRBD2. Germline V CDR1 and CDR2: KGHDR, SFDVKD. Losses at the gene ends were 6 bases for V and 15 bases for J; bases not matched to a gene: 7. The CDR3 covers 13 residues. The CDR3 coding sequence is TGTGCCACCAGTACTAGCGGGAGGGCGAGCACGTTCTTC. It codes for CATSTSGRASTFF.

Written as DNA, the CDR3 is TGTGCCAGCAGCCCCCCATTTCAGCCGGGACACCAATATTTT. This sequence encodes CASSPPFQPGHQYF. J is TRBJ1-3 and V is TRBV5-8; a possible D gene is TRBD1 (6 bases). Trimming cost V 4 bases and J 15 bases, with 23 bases left between them. Germline V CDR1 and CDR2: SGHTS, YDEGEE. The CDR3 extends over 14 amino acids.

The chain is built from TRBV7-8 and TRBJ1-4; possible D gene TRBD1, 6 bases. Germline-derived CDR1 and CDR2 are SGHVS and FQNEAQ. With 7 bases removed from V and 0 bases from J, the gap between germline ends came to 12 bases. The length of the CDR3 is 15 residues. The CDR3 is CASNPTGSTNEKLFF. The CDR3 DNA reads TGTGCCAGCAACCCAACAGGGTCAACTAATGAAAAACTGTTTTTT.

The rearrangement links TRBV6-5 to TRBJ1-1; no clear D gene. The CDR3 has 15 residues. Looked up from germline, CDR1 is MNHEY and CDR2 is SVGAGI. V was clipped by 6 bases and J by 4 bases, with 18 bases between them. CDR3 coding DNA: TGTGCCAGCAGAATAGAGTTGACCGCGCGCACTGAAGCTTTCTTT. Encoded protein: CASRIELTARTEAFF.

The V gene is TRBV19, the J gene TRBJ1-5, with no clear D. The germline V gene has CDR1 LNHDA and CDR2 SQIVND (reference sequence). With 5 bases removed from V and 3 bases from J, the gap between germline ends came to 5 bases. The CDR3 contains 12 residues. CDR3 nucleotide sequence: TGTGCCAGTAGTCCAATCAATCAGCCCCAGCATTTT. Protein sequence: CASSPINQPQHF.

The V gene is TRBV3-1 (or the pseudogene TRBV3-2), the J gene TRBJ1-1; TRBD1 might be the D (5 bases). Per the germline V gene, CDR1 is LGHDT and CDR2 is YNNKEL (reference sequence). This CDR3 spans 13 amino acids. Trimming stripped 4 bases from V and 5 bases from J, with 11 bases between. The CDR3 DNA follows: TGTGCCAGCAGCCTCGTTGGGGGTACTGAAGCTTTCTTT. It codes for CASSLVGGTEAFF.

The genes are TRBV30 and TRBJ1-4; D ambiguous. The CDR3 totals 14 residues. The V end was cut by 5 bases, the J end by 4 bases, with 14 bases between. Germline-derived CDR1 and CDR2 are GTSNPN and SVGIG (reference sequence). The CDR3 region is CAWGLQSHNEKLFF. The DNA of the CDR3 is TGTGCCTGGGGGTTACAGAGTCATAATGAAAAACTGTTTTTT.